This TCR beta chain was observed in a study of blood T cell repertoires in COVID-19 (TCRdb year 2020). Looking at the study overall: Collaborator samples came from the United States, Italy and Spain and covered acute and convalescent phases of COVID-19. The material from the prospective study consisted of cDNA or gDNA derived from T cells, B-cell-depleted T cells, or PBMCs. The dataset comprised deeply sampled blood TCRbeta repertoires from subjects exposed to, actively infected with, or recovered from COVID-19. A freely available public database, intended as a resource for researchers studying the immune response to SARS-CoV-2, is where the repertoires were released. The samples were drawn from the first 160 participants of the ongoing ImmuneRACE study and from over 950 subjects provided by 6 global collaborators. The sample metadata nearly always contained a de-identified subject ID, COVID-19 status, age in years and sex. Where available, HLA class I and class II types were obtained from metadata supplied by the sample provider rather than from assay-based typing.

General study outcomes and caveats: The quantity of clinical and demographic metadata differed by source and by participant and was supplied without curation.

In the case of this clone: This clone's antigen is unknown. No much larger clone exists at a distance of one base, and base qualities are not known.

The immunoSEQ Assay, a bias-controlled multiplex PCR, was used to amplify TCRbeta CDR3 regions from genomic DNA. The published analysis was carried out like this. The number of nucleated cells in each sample was estimated by amplification of reference gene primers within the assay. To quantify the absolute abundance of each unique TCRbeta CDR3 rearrangement, sequence reads were collapsed and filtered. For each sample, productive Simpson clonality was calculated as the square root of Simpson's diversity index across productive rearrangements. TCRdb stores this immuneACCESS table with in-frame sequences only. Part of the clones is absent; in the studies checked, under half of the shortfall reflects unresolved V genes, and no reason is known for the rest. V, J and clone size are those of that table, while D and trimming were read from the DNA. The table for this sample lists more than 85,000 clones; more than 65% of them were counted only once. In total, the top ten clones hold 25% of the sample.

In the germline V gene, CDR1 corresponds to SGHNT and CDR2 to YENEEA. The trim is 2 bases for V and 3 bases for J, with a gap of 9 bases between the germline ends. There are 14 amino acids in the CDR3, from cysteine to phenylalanine inclusive. The sequence is cut down to CDR3 DNA, 42 bases in frame from base 1. The collaborating institutions used their own protocols to collect whole blood in K2EDTA tubes. Collaborator samples were shipped for TCRbeta analysis as frozen whole blood, isolated PBMCs, or DNA extracted from either sample type. The sequencing input was peripheral blood. This clonotype was obtained from a man at least 80 years old with active or convalescent COVID-19. Rearrangement joined TRBV11-3 to TRBJ2-3; confidence is insufficient to name the D gene. Read as DNA, the sequence is TGTGCCAGCAGCTTAAATGCGGCTACAGATACGCAGTATTTT. The translation is CASSLNAATDTQYF.